A selection of T cell receptor beta chains follows, all from one sample in a study of shared clonotypes between healthy human individuals. The method was immunoSEQ multiplex PCR; TCRdb's version includes in-frame clones alone and lacks a portion of them. Of some 530,000 clones in the sample, almost 80% were seen once. Sequencing used PBMCs. These receptors all stem from a woman aged 40 to 50 in good health. Some clones in this sample may be carry-over from other donors' samples. Each CDR3 is given with its conserved first and last residue. Clone size is given for some rows only: seen once, a few or many times, or a class if the clone is expanded.

>NA|TRBV28
CASEGLAGLVETQYF
>few|TRBV29-1
CSVEVAGTRKREQYF
>once|TRBV2
CASSPDRGKYGYTF
>NA|TRBV10-3
CAISETGAYGYTF
>NA|TRBV28
CASSSAGSTYEQYF
>NA|TRBV6-1
CATRQGASFGEQFF
>NA|TRBV27
CASNKGLSNANTGELFF
>NA|TRBV6-1
CASSPGTGGPDTQYF
>NA|TRBV30
CAWRDPWGAGGEQFF
>NA|TRBV21-1
CASSNASEAFF
>once|TRBV7-8
CASSFSRRQETQYF
>few|TRBV6-5
CASSPRAGGYNEQFF
>once|TRBV5-5
CASSGPGPSTNYGYTF
>NA|TRBV7-3
CASSATGGTNEKLFF
>NA|TRBV19
CASSGSTGGAGEKLFF
>few|TRBV2
CASRGTSEAHYIQYF
>NA|TRBV10-3
CAISAKELAGGNEQFF
>NA|TRBV10-3
CAISEVGDTEAFF